The source of this TCR beta chain is a study of CD8 T cells in ankylosing spondylitis. Germline V gene data show CDR1 as SEHNR and CDR2 as FQNEAQ (reference sequence). The V gene lost 5 bases and the J gene lost 7 bases, with 13 bases spanning the gap. The CDR3 contains 13 residues. TCRdb ran MiXCR on the 5' RACE reads and lists one entry per CDR3 protein. The data contain about 300,000 distinct CDR3 sequences, more than 9% of them seen just once; the ten biggest clones take up about a tenth. Sequencing was carried out using blood, either unsorted or a sorted T cell fraction (not recorded which). This TCR derives from a female donor with ankylosing spondylitis or in good health (not recorded which). The chain recombines TRBV7-9 with TRBJ2-3, with D tentatively TRBD2 (5 bases). CDR3: CASSPERRYTQYF. The DNA of the CDR3 is TGTGCCAGCAGCCCCGAGCGGAGGTATACGCAGTATTTT.